The 3 T cell receptor beta chains below come from one sample, sequenced in a study of T cell repertoires in cytomegalovirus infection. TCRdb re-called the reads with MiXCR, one entry per CDR3 protein. Of 800,000 to 950,000 distinct CDR3 sequences in the sample, 32% are singletons; the top ten hold 12%. Their recognized antigens are unknown. The sequenced sample was cultured CD8+ T cells from PBMCs, obtained from culture after CMV antigen stimulation. The receptors derive from a human donor in good health (CMV status not recorded). Some clones in this sample may be carry-over from other donors' samples.

The chain employs TRBV12-3 or TRBV12-4 and TRBJ2-7; 10 nucleotides match TRBD2. The CDR3 loop spans 15 amino acids. V was clipped by 5 bases and J by 1 base; unmatched bases: 5. The CDR3 DNA is TGTGCCAGCAGTGGATTAGCGGGGGGATCCTACGAGCAGTACTTC. Amino acid sequence: CASSGLAGGSYEQYF.

A few counts support this clonotype. The chain carries TRBV19 and TRBJ1-2; 7 nucleotides line up with TRBD1. CDR3 length: 13 amino acids. With V trimmed by 3 bases and J by 10 bases, 8 bases remained unmatched. From germline, CDR1 is LNHDA and CDR2 SQIVND (reference sequence). The CDR3 region is CASSIGDSQYYTF. The CDR3 region has the DNA TGTGCCAGTAGTATCGGGGACAGCCAATACTACACCTTC.

The rearrangement joins TRBV19 to TRBJ2-1; D gene ambiguous. CDR3 length equals 14 residues. Trimming pared 3 bases from V and 6 bases from J, leaving 12 bases between. Germline V gene sequence: CDR1 LNHDA, CDR2 SQIVND (reference sequence). The CDR3: CASSIGMTFNEQFF. The CDR3 DNA sequence: TGTGCCAGTAGTATTGGGATGACTTTCAATGAGCAGTTCTTC.